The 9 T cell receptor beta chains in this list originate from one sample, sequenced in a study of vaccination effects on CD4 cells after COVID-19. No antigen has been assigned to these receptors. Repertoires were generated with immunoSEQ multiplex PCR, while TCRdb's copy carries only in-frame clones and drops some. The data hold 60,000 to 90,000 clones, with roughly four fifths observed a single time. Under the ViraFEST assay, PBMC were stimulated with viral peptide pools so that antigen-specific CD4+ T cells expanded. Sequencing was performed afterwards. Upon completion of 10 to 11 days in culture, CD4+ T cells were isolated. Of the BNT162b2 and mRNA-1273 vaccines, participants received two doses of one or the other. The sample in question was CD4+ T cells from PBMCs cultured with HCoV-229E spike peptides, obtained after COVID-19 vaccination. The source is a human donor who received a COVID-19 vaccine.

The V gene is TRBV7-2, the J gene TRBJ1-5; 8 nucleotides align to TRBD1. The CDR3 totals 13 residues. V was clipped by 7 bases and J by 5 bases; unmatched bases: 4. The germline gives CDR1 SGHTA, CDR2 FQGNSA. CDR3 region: CASTMTGDQPQHF. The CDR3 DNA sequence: TGTGCCAGCACGATGACAGGGGATCAGCCCCAGCATTTT.

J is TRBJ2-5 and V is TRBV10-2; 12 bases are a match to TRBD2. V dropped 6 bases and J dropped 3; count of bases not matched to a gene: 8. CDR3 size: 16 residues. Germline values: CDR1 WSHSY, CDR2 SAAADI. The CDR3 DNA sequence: TGCGCCAGCAGGAGACTAGCGGGGGCGTCGGAAGAGACCCAGTACTTC. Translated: CASRRLAGASEETQYF.

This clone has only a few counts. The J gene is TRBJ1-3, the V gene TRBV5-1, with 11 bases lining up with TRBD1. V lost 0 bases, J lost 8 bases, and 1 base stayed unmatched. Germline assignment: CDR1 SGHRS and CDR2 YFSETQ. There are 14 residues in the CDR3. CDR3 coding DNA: TGCGCCAGCAGCTTGGTGGGACAGGGGGACACCATATATTTT. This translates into CASSLVGQGDTIYF.

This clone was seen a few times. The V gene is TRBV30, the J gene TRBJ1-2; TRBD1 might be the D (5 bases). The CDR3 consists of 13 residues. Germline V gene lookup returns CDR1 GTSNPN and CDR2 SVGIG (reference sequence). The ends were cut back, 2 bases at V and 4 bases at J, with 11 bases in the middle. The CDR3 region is CAWSLTQGYGYTF. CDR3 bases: TGTGCCTGGAGTCTTACGCAGGGCTATGGCTACACCTTC.

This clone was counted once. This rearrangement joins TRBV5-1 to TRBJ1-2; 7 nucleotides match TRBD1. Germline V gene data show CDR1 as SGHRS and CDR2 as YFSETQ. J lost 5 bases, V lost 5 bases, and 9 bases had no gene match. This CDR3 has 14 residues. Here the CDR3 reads CASRVTGDVYGYTF. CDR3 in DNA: TGCGCCAGCAGGGTAACAGGGGATGTTTATGGCTACACCTTC.

CDR3 DNA: TGTGCCAGCACCTCAGGGGAGGGGTCCTACGAGCAGTACGTC. This codes for CASTSGEGSYEQYV. The chain carries TRBV2 and TRBJ2-7, with a weak D call TRBD2 (7 bases). The ends were cut back, 7 bases at V and 1 base at J, with 14 bases in the middle. The CDR3 consists of 14 residues. Germline V lookup: CDR1 SNHLY, CDR2 FYNNEI.

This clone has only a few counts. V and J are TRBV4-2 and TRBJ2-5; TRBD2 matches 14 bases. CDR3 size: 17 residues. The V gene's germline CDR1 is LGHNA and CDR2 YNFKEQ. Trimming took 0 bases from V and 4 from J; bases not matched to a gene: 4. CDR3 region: CASSQDGTSGGVETQYF. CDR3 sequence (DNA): TGTGCCAGCAGCCAAGATGGGACTAGCGGGGGCGTAGAGACCCAGTACTTC.

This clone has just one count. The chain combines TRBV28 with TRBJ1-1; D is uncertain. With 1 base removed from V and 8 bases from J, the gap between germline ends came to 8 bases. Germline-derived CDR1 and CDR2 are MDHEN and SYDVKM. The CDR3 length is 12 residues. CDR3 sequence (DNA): TGTGCCAGCAGTTTATTGGCCAGGGAAGCTTTCTTT. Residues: CASSLLAREAFF.

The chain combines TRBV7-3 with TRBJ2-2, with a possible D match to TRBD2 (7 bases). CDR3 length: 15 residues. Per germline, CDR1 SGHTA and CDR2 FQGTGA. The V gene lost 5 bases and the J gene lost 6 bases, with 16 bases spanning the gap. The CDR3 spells CASSPQRGGSGELFF. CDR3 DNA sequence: TGTGCCAGCAGCCCTCAGAGGGGGGGGTCCGGGGAGCTGTTTTTT.